This T cell receptor beta chain emerged from a study of tumor-infiltrating lymphocytes in primary liver carcinoma. For the study at large: T1-T3 N0M0 was the stage of the tumors, which were roughly 4 to 10 cm across.

With a constant-region primer, TCR beta cDNA was made from 450 to 550 ng of total RNA. Three nested multiplex PCR rounds, a slightly modified ARM-PCR method, built the TCR beta libraries. With TRBV1-TRBV30 forward primers and a C-beta reverse primer, the first two PCR rounds were run for approximately 10 cycles each. A single record per CDR3 protein comes from TCRdb applying MiXCR to the multiplex PCR reads. The sample records approximately 190,000 distinct CDR3 sequences, around 85% being singletons. General study results and limits: Tumor-adjacent and tumor-blood pairs overlapped less than tumor region pairs did. Blood had a significantly lower top-250-clone fraction than tumors did (p = 0.039).

Germline assignment: CDR1 MNHEY and CDR2 SVGEGT. This CDR3 region has 13 residues. Co-extraction of RNA and DNA was performed on roughly 17-32 mg of unsorted bulk tissue. Without exception, tumor samples held over 85% viable tumor cells. The count of this clonotype is one. What it binds is not known. At one end the junction does not follow the germline gene, possibly because of a read error. The rearrangement links TRBV6-2 or TRBV6-3 to TRBJ2-2; perhaps TRBD2 as D (5 bases). Sequences were obtained from tumor tissue from primary liver carcinoma. This TCR derives from a man in his forties with primary liver carcinoma and hepatitis B virus infection. CDR3 sequence (DNA): TGTGCCAGCACCTTACAGATGATCGGGGAGCTGTTCTTT. Amino acid sequence: CASTLQMIGELFF.